This T cell receptor beta chain derives from a study of cytomegalovirus exposure and HLA in healthy donors. In this sample, this clone turned up once. Nominally healthy donors provided the samples, though records likely missed some immune exposures. PCR involved 60 Vbeta and 13 Jbeta primers. TCRdb keeps only in-frame clones here, not all; method: immunoSEQ multiplex PCR. Here the sample spans 100,000 to 120,000 clones, roughly 67% being singletons. This CDR3 has 13 amino acids. Germline trimming cut 8 bases from V and 6 bases from J; bases unmatched to any gene: 6. Germline CDR1 reads WNHNN; CDR2 reads SYGVQD (reference sequence).

This receptor was identified in a man younger than 35 in good health and CMV-seropositive. Sequenced material: PBMCs. The chain is built from TRBV10-1 and TRBJ2-2; 7 bases map to TRBD1. Here the CDR3 reads CASPDREAGELFF. CDR3 sequence (DNA): TGCGCCAGCCCCGACAGGGAAGCCGGGGAGCTGTTTTTT.